Listed here is a single TCR beta chain. Authors' methods: The authors estimated nucleated cell counts from reference gene primer amplification. The data were produced by immunoSEQ multiplex PCR, yet TCRdb's version contains in-frame clones alone and is incomplete. V and J calls plus clone size are reproduced from that table; the DNA served to infer D and trimming. This sample yields more than 55,000 clones, of which 80% to 95% are seen a single time; about a sixth belongs to the top ten. The sample belongs to a study of blood T cell repertoires in COVID-19. Study details: The United States, Italy and Spain provided the acute and convalescent COVID-19 samples. From T cells, B-cell-depleted T cells, or PBMCs came the material, which was cDNA or gDNA.

The CDR3 consists of 16 residues. Germline lookup yields CDR1 MNHEY and CDR2 SMNVEV (reference sequence). V lost 8 bases to trimming and J lost 7 bases, with 21 bases between them. This chain links TRBV27 with TRBJ1-6; TRBD1 is a possible D gene (5 bases). The sequencing input was peripheral blood. The TCR originated in an elderly man with acute or convalescent COVID-19. CDR3 nucleotides: TGTGCCAGCCGCAGCTACCGGGGGGGGAACAATTCACCCCTCCACTTT. This encodes CASRSYRGGNNSPLHF.